This entry lists 28 T cell receptor beta chains sequenced from one sample in a study of T-cell reconstitution after alpha-beta-depleted transplantation in children. Using unique molecular identifiers, the investigators prepared the TCRbeta library. TCRdb processed the PCR reads anew with MiXCR; each CDR3 protein has one entry. The sample yields 440,000 or so distinct CDR3 sequences, roughly 44% seen once. The specimen was PBMCs, collected before TCRalphabeta/CD19-depleted stem cell transplant. The receptors were sampled from a girl aged 2-15 years with aplastic anemia, due to receive a stem cell transplant.

The chain recombines TRBV27 with TRBJ1-2; 7 positions match TRBD1. From germline, CDR1 is MNHEY and CDR2 SMNVEV (reference sequence). The V gene end was trimmed by 0 bases and the J gene end by 3 bases; junction bases not matched to a gene: 4. The CDR3 covers 15 residues. Written as DNA, the CDR3 is TGTGCCAGCAGTTTATCTCTGACAGGGCACTATGGCTACACCTTC. Protein sequence: CASSLSLTGHYGYTF.

The chain links TRBV15 to TRBJ2-1, with D perhaps matching TRBD2 (5 bases). Per germline, CDR1 LNHNV and CDR2 YYDKDF (reference sequence). V lost 1 base, J lost 12 bases, and 10 bases lay in between. This CDR3 has 12 residues. This chain's CDR3 is CATSRGDLAQFF. CDR3 in DNA: TGTGCCACCAGCAGAGGAGATCTAGCGCAGTTCTTC. The complete variable domain, with remaining parts taken from reference TRBV15 and TRBJ2-1, reads DAMVIQNPRYQVTQFGKPVTLSCSQTLNHNVMYWYQQKSSQAPKLLFHYYDKDFNNEADTPDNFQSRRPNTSFCFLDIRSPGLGDTAMYLCATSRGDLAQFFGPGTRLTVL.

Ten or more counts support this clonotype. The chain couples TRBV4-3 to TRBJ2-1, with D uncertain. With 0 bases removed from V and 0 bases from J, the gap between germline ends came to 12 bases. The CDR3 totals 17 residues. Germline assignment: CDR1 LGHNA and CDR2 YSLEER. The CDR3 loop is CASSQEPRPSSYNEQFF. In nucleotides, the CDR3 is TGCGCCAGCAGCCAAGAGCCAAGGCCCAGCTCCTACAATGAGCAGTTCTTC.

This clonotype showed up many times. This chain connects TRBV6-1 to TRBJ2-7, with TRBD2 matching 11 bases. The J segment lost 3 bases and the V segment lost 6 bases, leaving 7 bases of the junction unmatched. Germline lookup yields CDR1 MNHNS and CDR2 SASEGT. The CDR3 runs 15 residues. CDR3 sequence (DNA): TGTGCCAGCAGACCCACTAGCGGGGGATACTACGAGCAGTACTTC. Translation gives CASRPTSGGYYEQYF.

This clonotype showed up many times. The V call is TRBV10-3, the J call TRBJ1-3; D is perhaps TRBD1 (5 bases). Germline CDR1 reads ENHRY; CDR2 reads SYGVKD. The CDR3 sequence is 12 residues long. V was trimmed by 10 bases and J by 4 bases, leaving 11 bases between them. CDR3 sequence reads: CASSGNGNTIYF. CDR3 sequence (DNA): TGTGCCAGCTCAGGGAACGGAAACACCATATATTTT.

The J gene is TRBJ2-7, the V gene TRBV10-2; no definite D call. The CDR3 spans 11 residues. V was trimmed by 6 bases and J by 9 bases, leaving 12 bases between them. CDR1 and CDR2 (germline): WSHSY, SAAADI. The CDR3 sequence: CASRGEKRQYF. CDR3 in DNA: TGCGCCAGCAGGGGCGAGAAAAGGCAGTACTTC.

This clonotype came up many times. The genes are TRBV4-1 and TRBJ2-7; D is possibly TRBD2 (6 bases). V was pared by 1 base and J by 3 bases, with 13 bases between. This CDR3 region has 15 residues. Looked up from germline, CDR1 is MGHRA and CDR2 is YSYEKL. The CDR3 bases are TGCGCCAGCAGCCAAGCAGCGGGTACCCGCTACGAGCAGTACTTC. Its protein product is CASSQAAGTRYEQYF.

The V call is TRBV29-1, the J call TRBJ1-2; TRBD1 is a possible D gene (5 bases). This CDR3 comprises 12 residues. V gave up 5 bases and J gave up 8 bases, with 15 bases separating them. Per the germline V gene, CDR1 is SQVTM and CDR2 is ANQGSEA. CDR3 nucleotides: TGCAGCGTTCTCCGGGACTCGGGGGGCTACACCTTC. This translates into CSVLRDSGGYTF.

The chain links TRBV11-3 to TRBJ2-3; a weak D match, TRBD2 (6 bases). The CDR3 covers 13 residues. Germline loops: CDR1 SGHNT, CDR2 YENEEA. V lost 5 bases and J 1 base, leaving 7 bases between the germline ends. CDR3 sequence reads: CASSKRGTDTQYF. The CDR3 coding sequence is TGTGCCAGCAGCAAGCGGGGCACAGATACGCAGTATTTT.

For this clonotype: A much larger clone differs by one base, so this may be a read error. V is TRBV5-1 and J is TRBJ1-6; maybe TRBD1 (6 bases). Germline-derived CDR1 and CDR2 are SGHRS and YFSETQ. Trimming removed 9 bases at V and 7 bases at J, with 20 bases between. This CDR3 comprises 15 residues. CDR3 nucleotides: TGCGCCATCACTCCCTTGGACAGAGAAAATTCACCCCTCCACTTT. Amino acids: CAITPLDRENSPLHF.

The rearrangement joins TRBV5-4 to TRBJ2-2, with TRBD2 identical over 9 bases. After removal of 3 bases from V and 7 bases from J, the junction contained 10 bases not matched to a gene. The CDR3 has 16 residues. Germline CDR1 SGHNT, CDR2 YYREEE (reference sequence). The CDR3 nucleotides read TGTGCCAGCAGCTCCGCTAGCGGGGCCCGGGGCGGGGAGCTGTTTTTT. It codes for CASSSASGARGGELFF.

This sequence joins TRBV20-1 and TRBJ2-7; TRBD2 is a possible D gene (5 bases). CDR1 DFQATT and CDR2 SNEGSKA come from the germline V gene (reference sequence). The CDR3 runs to 13 residues. V dropped 7 bases and J dropped 5 bases, with 18 bases sitting between them. The CDR3 loop reads CSEKLAYGDEQYF. The CDR3 nucleotides read TGCAGTGAAAAACTGGCTTACGGGGACGAGCAGTACTTC.

The chain is built from TRBV4-3 and TRBJ1-6; D not certain. The CDR3 spans 13 residues. Between the trimmed V and J ends, which lost 3 bases and 8 bases, there was a span of 8 bases. Per germline, CDR1 LGHNA and CDR2 YSLEER. The CDR3, as DNA: TGCGCCAGCAGCCAGTCGTTTTATTCACCCCTCCACTTT. Translated, it gives CASSQSFYSPLHF.

This clonotype appeared a single time. The genes are TRBV6-5 and TRBJ1-5; possible D gene TRBD1, 5 bases. V lost 4 bases to trimming and J lost 6 bases, with 10 bases between them. Germline V lookup: CDR1 MNHEY, CDR2 SVGAGI. The CDR3 is made up of 13 amino acids. CDR3 nucleotides: TGTGCCAGCAGTTGGGGGAGGGGTCAGCCCCAGCATTTT. Translating gives CASSWGRGQPQHF.

The rearrangement joins TRBV7-3 to TRBJ2-3; TRBD2 matches at 7 bases. The CDR3 length is 15 residues. The J segment lost 4 bases and the V segment lost 4 bases, leaving 8 bases of the junction unmatched. Germline V gene lookup returns CDR1 SGHTA and CDR2 FQGTGA. DNA for the CDR3: TGTGCCAGCAGCTCCCTGGGGGGGGGTCCAGATACGCAGTATTTT. This encodes CASSSLGGGPDTQYF.

This clonotype was detected once. The chain combines TRBV5-5 with TRBJ2-1; tentatively, D is TRBD1 or TRBD2 (5 bases each). CDR3 length equals 14 residues. V lost 6 bases and J lost 3, with 13 bases in between. Germline V gives CDR1 SGHKS, CDR2 YYEKEE (reference sequence). The CDR3 DNA follows: TGTGCCAGCATCCCCGGGGCCAACTACAATGAGCAGTTCTTC. Protein sequence: CASIPGANYNEQFF.

V is TRBV15 and J is TRBJ2-7; D uncertain. This CDR3 has 13 residues. Trimming removed 1 base from V and 6 bases from J, with 10 bases in between. Germline V gene lookup returns CDR1 LNHNV and CDR2 YYDKDF (reference sequence). The CDR3 region has the DNA TGTGCCACCAGCAGAGGAAGCCGTCGCGAGCAGTACTTC. It specifies CATSRGSRREQYF.

This clonotype was detected many times. The CDR3 here is CASSFLAGYQETQYF. In DNA, the CDR3 is TGTGCCAGCAGTTTTCTAGCGGGCTACCAAGAGACCCAGTACTTC. The chain joins TRBV28 to TRBJ2-5, with 8 bases identical to TRBD2. Trimming removed 3 bases from V and 0 bases from J; junction bases left unmatched: 3. Germline loops: CDR1 MDHEN, CDR2 SYDVKM. The CDR3 loop spans 15 amino acids.

The rearrangement links TRBV20-1 to TRBJ2-3; TRBD2 aligns across 9 bases. With 5 bases clipped from V and 7 bases from J, the junction kept 16 bases outside the gene matches. The CDR3 is 16 residues long. CDR1 is DFQATT and CDR2 is SNEGSKA in the germline V gene (reference sequence). This CDR3 reads CSAPPLAGADRNTQYF. Here the CDR3 DNA reads TGCAGTGCTCCTCCTTTAGCGGGAGCCGATAGGAATACGCAGTATTTT.

This clonotype was detected many times. The CDR3 loop is CASSPDRPLLNYGYTF. CDR3 DNA sequence: TGTGCCAGCAGCCCGGACAGGCCCCTTCTTAACTATGGCTACACCTTC. The chain has TRBV7-2 and TRBJ1-2; 7 positions match TRBD1. The CDR3 covers 16 residues. The V gene's germline CDR1 is SGHTA and CDR2 FQGNSA. Unmatched junction bases numbered 10, after V lost 5 bases and J lost 1 base.

In this sample, this clonotype turned up once. CDR3 in amino acids: CARGEQGGNQPQHF. For the CDR3, the DNA is TGTGCCAGAGGGGAACAGGGCGGCAATCAGCCCCAGCATTTT. The gene calls are TRBV2 and TRBJ1-5; D possibly corresponds to TRBD1 (6 bases). The CDR3 is made up of 14 amino acids. V was clipped by 9 bases and J by 2 bases, with 14 bases between them. Germline V gives CDR1 SNHLY, CDR2 FYNNEI.

This clonotype has a handful of counts. V is TRBV7-9 and J is TRBJ2-7; D may be TRBD2 (6 bases). V lost 4 bases and J lost 1, with 11 bases in between. CDR1 and CDR2 (germline): SEHNR, FQNEAQ (reference sequence). The length of the CDR3 is 14 residues. The CDR3 reads CASSSASVSYEQYF. The CDR3 region has the DNA TGTGCCAGCAGCTCAGCTAGCGTTTCCTACGAGCAGTACTTC.

The chain employs TRBV18 and TRBJ2-7, with D possibly being TRBD1 (6 bases). Germline V gene sequence: CDR1 KGHSH, CDR2 LQKENI. V was clipped by 3 bases and J by 1 base, with 13 bases between them. The CDR3 is 15 amino acids. The CDR3 DNA is TGTGCCAGCTCACCTACAGGGTTCGGGTCCTACGAGCAGTACTTC. It translates to CASSPTGFGSYEQYF. Variable domain in full (rest from reference TRBV18 and TRBJ2-7): NAGVMQNPRHLVRRRGQEARLRCSPMKGHSHVYWYRQLPEEGLKFMVYLQKENIIDESGMPKERFSAEFPKEGPSILRIQQVVRGDSAAYFCASSPTGFGSYEQYFGPGTRLTVT.

The V and J genes are TRBV7-6 and TRBJ2-1; TRBD1 might be the D (6 bases). Germline V lookup: CDR1 SGHVS, CDR2 FNYEAQ. With 10 bases removed from V and 8 bases from J, the gap between germline ends came to 12 bases. The CDR3 contains 11 residues. The CDR3 reads CATGTPHEQFF. CDR3 nucleotides: TGTGCCACCGGGACACCTCATGAGCAGTTCTTC.

The rearrangement uses TRBV5-1 and TRBJ1-1; D perhaps matches TRBD1 (5 bases). The CDR3 is 14 amino acids. The V end was cut by 8 bases, the J end by 5 bases, with 19 bases between. Germline-derived CDR1 and CDR2 are SGHRS and YFSETQ. CDR3 coding DNA: TGCGCCAGTAATTCCCAGGGAGTCGGAACTGAAGCTTTCTTT. Translated: CASNSQGVGTEAFF.

The rearrangement uses TRBV9 and TRBJ2-3; D is uncertain. The germline V gene has CDR1 SGDLS and CDR2 YYNGEE. V lost 3 bases and J lost 0, with 8 bases in between. The CDR3 sequence is 14 residues long. The CDR3, as DNA: TGTGCCAGCAGCGGTTCGACTAGCACAGATACGCAGTATTTT. Amino acid sequence: CASSGSTSTDTQYF.

The V and J genes are TRBV15 and TRBJ2-7, with a possible D match to TRBD1 (6 bases). The length of the CDR3 is 14 residues. With 4 bases removed from V and 2 bases from J, the gap between germline ends came to 12 bases. The germline V gene has CDR1 LNHNV and CDR2 YYDKDF (reference sequence). CDR3 DNA sequence: TGTGCCACCAGCACCTCTGAGGGGGCCTACGAGCAGTACTTC. Translating gives CATSTSEGAYEQYF.

On this clonotype itself: One junction end does not reproduce the germline sequence, and a read error may be involved. V gene TRBV28 combines with J gene TRBJ2-5; D possibly corresponds to TRBD1 (6 bases). The CDR3 totals 11 residues. Per the germline V gene, CDR1 is MDHEN and CDR2 is SYDVKM. CDR3 sequence reads: CASSPERQASF. In DNA form, the CDR3 reads TGTGCCAGCAGTCCAGAACGACAGGCCAGCTTC.